These 29 T cell receptor beta chains share one sample of origin, sequenced in a study of shared clonotypes between healthy human individuals. Using immunoSEQ multiplex PCR, the repertoire was profiled, and TCRdb retains in-frame clones only, with some absent. The table has under 2,500,000 clones, approximately 95% seen once; the top ten hold around 0.13%. Specimen: naive CD4+ T cells sorted from blood. Subset noted: CD45RA+ positively selected. The source is a young man in good health.

This clone came up once. CDR3 sequence: CASSGGGSNTEAFF. In DNA, the CDR3 is TGCGCCAGCAGTGGTGGGGGATCGAACACTGAAGCTTTCTTT. This chain links TRBV10-1 with TRBJ1-1, with a possible D match to TRBD1 (5 bases). Trimming shortened V by 4 bases and J by 1 base, and 10 bases separated the two germline ends. Germline CDR1 is WNHNN and CDR2 is SYGVQD (reference sequence). CDR3 length equals 14 residues.

This clone was detected only a few times. This chain links TRBV4-3 with TRBJ2-7; 9 positions agree with TRBD2. CDR3 size: 14 residues. Germline V CDR1 and CDR2: LGHNA, YSLEER. J was trimmed by 5 bases and V by 4 bases; bases with no gene match: 6. CDR3 in amino acids: CASSPLRTSDEQYF. The DNA of the CDR3 is TGCGCCAGCAGCCCCCTTCGGACTAGCGACGAGCAGTACTTC.

This clone was recorded only once. The V and J genes are TRBV5-4 and TRBJ1-6; D is possibly TRBD1 (6 bases). Germline lookup yields CDR1 SGHNT and CDR2 YYREEE (reference sequence). V gave up 4 bases and J gave up 9 bases, with 20 bases separating them. This CDR3 spans 16 amino acids. The CDR3 region is CASSRYQGGSSSPLHF. The CDR3 coding sequence is TGTGCCAGCAGCCGGTATCAAGGGGGTAGTAGTTCACCCCTCCACTTT.

The chain uses TRBV2 and TRBJ2-4; 9 bases align to TRBD1. This CDR3 contains 15 residues. The germline CDR1 and CDR2 sequences are SNHLY and FYNNEI. The ends lost 2 bases at V and 4 bases at J; junction bases unmatched: 3. CDR3 sequence reads: CASSERDREKNIQYF. DNA of the CDR3: TGTGCCAGCAGTGAAAGGGACAGGGAAAAAAACATTCAGTACTTC.

This chain connects TRBV19 to TRBJ1-1, with no clear D. Trimming took 3 bases from V and 5 from J, leaving 13 bases between them. This CDR3 is built from 14 residues. CDR1 and CDR2 (germline): LNHDA, SQIVND (reference sequence). Here the CDR3 DNA reads TGTGCCAGTAGTATCGGGCCCCCGGGGACTGAAGCTTTCTTT. It yields the protein CASSIGPPGTEAFF.

This clone was counted between two and nine times. Other DNA sequences in this sample translate to the same CDR3. Here the CDR3 DNA reads TGTGCCAGCAGTGGGACAGTGAACACCGGGGAGCTGTTTTTT. Protein: CASSGTVNTGELFF. This chain uses TRBV2 with TRBJ2-2, with D perhaps matching TRBD1 (6 bases). The CDR3 covers 14 residues. In germline, CDR1 is SNHLY, CDR2 FYNNEI. Trimming shortened V by 4 bases and J by 1 base, and 7 bases separated the two germline ends.

The J gene is TRBJ1-2, the V gene TRBV19; TRBD1 aligns across 7 bases. This CDR3 is 15 amino acids long. J lost 5 bases, V lost 3 bases, and 9 bases had no gene match. Germline CDR1 LNHDA, CDR2 SQIVND (reference sequence). DNA of the CDR3: TGTGCCAGTAGTATCTCACCGGGACAGCTTTATGGCTACACCTTC. Encoded protein: CASSISPGQLYGYTF.

This chain links TRBV5-1 with TRBJ1-4; no clear D. There are 20 residues in the CDR3. V was clipped by 0 bases and J by 2 bases, with 23 bases between them. Per the germline V gene, CDR1 is SGHRS and CDR2 is YFSETQ. The CDR3 sequence: CASSLVPTQVLSRTNEKLFF. Written as DNA, the CDR3 is TGCGCCAGCAGCTTGGTACCAACTCAGGTTCTATCCAGGACTAATGAAAAACTGTTTTTT.

J is TRBJ2-5 and V is TRBV30; 10 positions match TRBD1. J gave up 4 bases and V 1 base, and 6 bases lay outside the gene matches. CDR1 is GTSNPN and CDR2 is SVGIG in the germline V gene (reference sequence). The CDR3 runs 15 residues. The CDR3 spells CAWSGLTGGGETQYF. As DNA, the CDR3 is TGTGCCTGGAGTGGGTTGACAGGGGGCGGAGAGACCCAGTACTTC.

This clone was recorded only once. The chain employs TRBV29-1 and TRBJ1-1; the match to TRBD1 covers 7 bases. Germline CDR1 and CDR2: SQVTM and ANQGSEA. The CDR3 is 12 residues long. With 4 bases clipped from V and 3 bases from J, the junction kept 2 bases outside the gene matches. Here the CDR3 reads CSVATGDTEAFF. The CDR3 DNA reads TGCAGCGTTGCCACAGGGGACACTGAAGCTTTCTTT. The full variable domain, rest sourced from reference TRBV29-1 and TRBJ1-1, is SAVISQKPSRDICQRGTSLTIQCQVDSQVTMMFWYRQQPGQSLTLIATANQGSEATYESGFVIDKFPISRPNLTFSTLTVSNMSPEDSSIYLCSVATGDTEAFFGQGTRLTVV.

The gene calls are TRBV5-1 and TRBJ2-3; the D gene is possibly TRBD2 (5 bases). Per the germline V gene, CDR1 is SGHRS and CDR2 is YFSETQ. The CDR3 has 16 amino acids. The germline V and J ends were trimmed by 4 bases and 0 bases, with 15 bases remaining between them. For the CDR3, the DNA is TGCGCCAGCAGCCCAACTTCCCGGGGTAGCACAGATACGCAGTATTTT. This gives the protein CASSPTSRGSTDTQYF.

This chain connects TRBV14 to TRBJ1-2, with 10 bases lining up with TRBD1. Germline V gene lookup returns CDR1 SGHDN and CDR2 FVKESK. This CDR3 spans 18 amino acids. With V trimmed by 4 bases and J by 0 bases, 11 bases remained unmatched. The CDR3 bases are TGTGCCAGCAGCCGCAACCGGGACAGGGGTATTTCTAACTATGGCTACACCTTC. This translates into CASSRNRDRGISNYGYTF.

The J gene is TRBJ1-6, the V gene TRBV20-1; D is unresolved. Germline CDR1 DFQATT, CDR2 SNEGSKA (reference sequence). The CDR3 is 10 amino acids. V was clipped by 3 bases and J by 13 bases, with 7 bases between them. The CDR3 sequence: CSASGIPLHF. For the CDR3, the DNA is TGCAGTGCTAGTGGGATCCCCCTCCACTTT.

This clone was counted a few times. At the DNA level, this CDR3 is encoded by other sequences in the same sample as well. CDR3 loop: CAISESTGNQPQHF. Written as DNA, the CDR3 is TGTGCCATCAGTGAGTCGACAGGCAATCAGCCCCAGCATTTT. The V call is TRBV10-3, the J call TRBJ1-5; D perhaps matches TRBD1 (5 bases). The CDR3 spans 14 residues. Trimming took off 0 bases at V and 2 bases at J, with 5 bases between the two ends. Germline V CDR1 and CDR2: ENHRY, SYGVKD.

The gene calls are TRBV29-1 and TRBJ2-6; 7 bases agree with TRBD1. Germline-derived CDR1 and CDR2 are SQVTM and ANQGSEA. CDR3 length: 14 amino acids. V shed 6 bases, J shed 2 bases, and the junction held 4 bases outside the gene matches. The CDR3 sequence: CSVADRAGANVLTF. CDR3 nucleotide sequence: TGCAGCGTCGCCGACAGGGCTGGGGCCAACGTCCTGACTTTC.

The chain recombines TRBV6-5 with TRBJ2-5; no clear D gene. The CDR3 is made up of 13 amino acids. Per the germline V gene, CDR1 is MNHEY and CDR2 is SVGAGI. V was pared by 7 bases and J by 0 bases, with 9 bases between. The DNA of the CDR3 is TGTGCCAGCACCAGACACCACCAAGAGACCCAGTACTTC. This gives the protein CASTRHHQETQYF.

The table lists this clone with a count of one. This chain connects TRBV28 to TRBJ1-5; TRBD1 might be the D (6 bases). The CDR3 sequence is 14 residues long. V was cut by 7 bases and J by 6 bases, with 16 bases left in between. Looked up from germline, CDR1 is MDHEN and CDR2 is SYDVKM. CDR3 DNA: TGTGCCAGCAACAGGGATTATGGCGGTCAGCCCCAGCATTTT. Its protein product is CASNRDYGGQPQHF.

The J gene is TRBJ1-2, the V gene TRBV4-2, with a weak D call TRBD1 (5 bases). The length of the CDR3 is 17 residues. The V end was cut by 0 bases, the J end by 1 base, with 15 bases between. The germline CDR1 and CDR2 sequences are LGHNA and YNFKEQ. The CDR3 DNA is TGTGCCAGCAGCCAAGAAGGGGCCCGCGGGTTTAACTATGGCTACACCTTC. Translation: CASSQEGARGFNYGYTF.

The DNA for the CDR3 is TGCGCCAGCAGACAGACAGGGGTTGACACTGAAGCTTTCTTT. Its translation is CASRQTGVDTEAFF. The genes are TRBV4-1 and TRBJ1-1; 8 bases map to TRBD1. The CDR3 totals 14 residues. J gave up 3 bases and V 6 bases, and 6 bases lay outside the gene matches. Germline values: CDR1 MGHRA, CDR2 YSYEKL.

The J gene is TRBJ2-5, the V gene TRBV25-1; D could derive from TRBD1 or TRBD2 (5 bases each). In germline, CDR1 is MGHDK, CDR2 SYGVNS. The CDR3 runs to 13 residues. Trimming removed 8 bases from V and 1 base from J, with 11 bases in between. The CDR3: CASGRGAQETQYF. CDR3 DNA: TGTGCCAGCGGGAGAGGGGCCCAAGAGACCCAGTACTTC.

The V call is TRBV19, the J call TRBJ2-4; D possibly uses TRBD1 or TRBD2 (5 bases each). CDR1 and CDR2 (germline): LNHDA, SQIVND (reference sequence). The germline V and J ends were trimmed by 5 bases and 0 bases, with 14 bases remaining between them. CDR3 length: 16 residues. CDR3 in amino acids: CASSPRPGRAKNIQYF. CDR3 nucleotide sequence: TGTGCCAGTAGTCCTCGACCGGGACGAGCCAAAAACATTCAGTACTTC.

J is TRBJ2-3 and V is TRBV11-2; D gene ambiguous. Germline V lookup: CDR1 SGHAT, CDR2 FQNNGV. This CDR3 comprises 15 residues. The V gene lost 0 bases and the J gene lost 4 bases, with 11 bases spanning the gap. The CDR3 region is CASSLEASFPDTQYF. The CDR3 DNA is TGTGCCAGCAGCTTAGAGGCGAGCTTCCCAGATACGCAGTATTTT.

The chain links TRBV5-1 to TRBJ2-5; tentatively, D is TRBD2 (5 bases). This CDR3 is 14 amino acids long. Per the germline V gene, CDR1 is SGHRS and CDR2 is YFSETQ. V lost 1 base, J lost 3 bases, and 10 bases lay in between. In DNA form, the CDR3 reads TGCGCCAGCAGCTTGAGATTCGGGAAAGAGACCCAGTACTTC. This encodes CASSLRFGKETQYF.

V is TRBV6-5 and J is TRBJ2-7, with D perhaps matching TRBD1 (6 bases). Germline V lookup: CDR1 MNHEY, CDR2 SVGAGI. V was clipped by 7 bases and J by 2 bases, with 12 bases between them. The CDR3 has 13 amino acids. The CDR3 loop is CASTVTGTYEQYF. Here the CDR3 DNA reads TGTGCCAGCACCGTAACAGGGACCTACGAGCAGTACTTC.

This chain links TRBV28 with TRBJ1-5; no clear D. From germline, CDR1 is MDHEN and CDR2 SYDVKM. The CDR3 spans 13 residues. V gave up 2 bases and J gave up 4 bases, with 6 bases separating them. The CDR3: CASSLPLNQPQHF. In DNA form, the CDR3 reads TGTGCCAGCAGTTTACCCCTAAATCAGCCCCAGCATTTT.

The chain is built from TRBV28 and TRBJ1-2, with D maybe TRBD1 (6 bases). V was cut by 4 bases and J by 3 bases, with 12 bases left in between. Germline CDR1 MDHEN, CDR2 SYDVKM. The CDR3 has 14 amino acids. The chain's CDR3 is CASSSQGPDYGYTF. The CDR3 nucleotides are TGTGCCAGCAGTTCCCAGGGGCCAGACTATGGCTACACCTTC.

This chain joins TRBV10-3 and TRBJ1-1; no clear D gene. Germline loops: CDR1 ENHRY, CDR2 SYGVKD. This CDR3 is 15 amino acids long. V lost 8 bases to trimming and J lost 0 bases, with 16 bases between them. The CDR3 loop reads CAIAPRVAMNTEAFF. For the CDR3, the DNA is TGTGCCATCGCGCCGAGGGTGGCAATGAACACTGAAGCTTTCTTT.

J is TRBJ1-5 and V is TRBV4-1, with D hard to call. CDR1 MGHRA and CDR2 YSYEKL come from the germline V gene. There are 15 residues in the CDR3. V gave up 0 bases and J gave up 5 bases, with 11 bases separating them. CDR3 nucleotide sequence: TGCGCCAGCAGCCAAGAAAGAATGAGAGATCAGCCCCAGCATTTT. Translating gives CASSQERMRDQPQHF.

The rearrangement joins TRBV7-9 to TRBJ2-1; D remains ambiguous. The germline CDR1 and CDR2 sequences are SEHNR and FQNEAQ (reference sequence). V was pared by 5 bases and J by 2 bases, with 13 bases between. The CDR3 length is 15 residues. The CDR3, as DNA: TGTGCCAGCAGCGTCACAAGAAACCCCTACAATGAGCAGTTCTTC. The encoded protein is CASSVTRNPYNEQFF.